This T cell receptor beta chain was obtained from a study of cytomegalovirus exposure and HLA in healthy donors. Background on the study: From about 180 million T cells, an earlier analysis saw approximately 110 million unique TCR beta sequences.

The PCR used 60 Vbeta and 13 Jbeta primers. Clones were read by immunoSEQ multiplex PCR, and TCRdb kept only the in-frame ones, dropping some. The sample includes about 65,000 clones, about 82% of them seen just once. Regarding this clone: Its antigen is unidentified.

Trimming shortened V by 3 bases and J by 4 bases, and 12 bases separated the two germline ends. This CDR3 is built from 14 residues. Germline CDR1 MGHDK, CDR2 SYGVNS. Study-level findings and limits: It was likely that a cluster of highly shared sequence variants was a sequencing artifact.

The material sequenced was PBMCs. This sequence originates from a woman between 25 and 40 years old in good health and CMV-seronegative. This chain joins TRBV25-1 and TRBJ1-1; no definite D call. The CDR3 DNA follows: TGTGCCAGCAGTGATCAGACTATCGCCACTGAAGCTTTCTTT. Protein: CASSDQTIATEAFF.